This T cell receptor beta chain was sequenced for a study of patients and donors after allogeneic stem cell transplantation. This clonotype was recorded many times. A single record per CDR3 protein comes from TCRdb applying MiXCR to the RT-PCR reads. Among some 160,000 distinct CDR3 sequences listed, about 24% were seen once. CDR1 is MGHRA and CDR2 is YSYEKL in the germline V gene. V lost 0 bases to trimming and J lost 0 bases, with 9 bases between them. The CDR3 contains 16 residues. The source of this sequence is a human donor who was either an allogeneic HSCT recipient or a stem cell or donor lymphocyte infusion donor (not recorded which). It is not recorded whose cells these are; they may come from a transplant donor. Sequenced material: blood, either unsorted or a sorted T cell fraction (not recorded which). The rearrangement uses TRBV4-1 and TRBJ1-5, with D unclear. The CDR3 nucleotides are TGCGCCAGCAGCCAAGATGGGTCCTATAGCAATCAGCCCCAGCATTTT. Translating it yields CASSQDGSYSNQPQHF.